This TCR beta chain was observed in a study of brain T cells in children with intractable seizures. Time point noted: blood from clinic visit 5 months post-surgery; TSC patient then seizure free. Sequencing was limited to surgery cases with top T cell transcript signatures in brain tissue. At least one anti-epileptic drug was given before surgery. Produced via immunoSEQ multiplex PCR; TCRdb's table is partial and in-frame only. The sample has about 320,000 clones, roughly 93% seen once; the top ten hold 4.5% to 7%. The TCR sequence derives from a boy younger than two with tuberous sclerosis and intractable seizures. The specimen comprised peripheral blood, sampled more than 4 months after surgery.

The CDR3 region is CATSRAPLGTNEKLFF. In nucleotides, the CDR3 is TGTGCCACCAGCAGAGCGCCGTTGGGGACTAATGAAAAACTGTTTTTT. The rearrangement joins TRBV15 to TRBJ1-4; no definite D call. V was shortened by 1 base and J by 2 bases, with 11 bases between the two germline ends. Germline V gives CDR1 LNHNV, CDR2 YYDKDF (reference sequence). The CDR3 totals 16 residues.